This paragraph covers one T cell receptor beta chain sequence. This record belongs to a study of CD8 T cells in ankylosing spondylitis. TCRdb re-called the 5' RACE reads through MiXCR, storing one row per CDR3 protein. The table has 130,000 or so distinct CDR3 sequences, over 6.5% seen once. The V segment lost 1 base and the J segment 3 bases; nucleotides outside the gene matches: 15. The CDR3 is made up of 18 amino acids. Germline V gene data show CDR1 as SGHRS and CDR2 as YFSETQ. This clonotype originated in a male donor with ankylosing spondylitis or in good health (not recorded which). The chain carries TRBV5-1 and TRBJ2-7; 8 bases line up with TRBD2. The sequencing sample was made of blood, either unsorted or a sorted T cell fraction (not recorded which). CDR3 coding DNA: TGCGCCAGCAGCTTGCTTAGTAGCGGGGTTATACCATACTACGAGCAGTACTTC. This codes for CASSLLSSGVIPYYEQYF.